The T cell receptor (beta chain) described here comes from a study of blood T cell repertoires in COVID-19. Looking at the study overall: The origin of the acute and convalescent COVID-19 samples was the United States, Italy and Spain. T cells, B-cell-depleted T cells, or PBMCs supplied cDNA or gDNA.

In the source study's methods: Nucleated cell number was recorded as an estimate derived from reference gene primer amplification. The assay was immunoSEQ multiplex PCR, and TCRdb's table has in-frame clones only and misses some. Clone size and V and J calls were adopted from that table, with D and trimming inferred from the DNA. The table includes roughly 230,000 clones, roughly 84% detected once. The source is a man between 40 and 49 years old with acute or convalescent COVID-19. Sequenced sample: peripheral blood.

The CDR3: CASGRHPPYEQYF. CDR3 sequence (DNA): TGTGCCAGCGGCAGGCACCCTCCCTACGAGCAGTACTTC. This chain uses TRBV7-8 with TRBJ2-7; no definite D call. V lost 8 bases and J lost 2, with 13 bases in between. Germline CDR1 is SGHVS and CDR2 is FQNEAQ. This CDR3 is 13 amino acids long.